This is a list of T cell receptor beta chains from one sample in a study of cytomegalovirus exposure and HLA in healthy donors. This table comes from immunoSEQ multiplex PCR, and its TCRdb copy is limited to in-frame clones, with some not included. This repertoire shows 130,000 or so clones, 78% found once; its top ten account for around 1.5%. Source material: PBMCs. These receptors were obtained from a woman aged 18-29 years in good health and CMV-seronegative. CDR3s include the opening cysteine and the closing phenylalanine or tryptophan. The D gene is left open where the match is weak. Size is omitted from some rows. Given values are once, few, many or a class for expanded clones.

v_gene	j_gene	len	abundance	d_gene	CDR3nt	CDR3aa
TRBV30	TRBJ1-4	13	.	.	TGTGCCTGGGCAGGGTCATTTGACGAAAAACTGTTTTTT	CAWAGSFDEKLFF
TRBV30	TRBJ2-1	11	.	.	TGTGCCTGGAAGCCTGACAATGAGCAGTTCTTC	CAWKPDNEQFF
TRBV9	TRBJ2-7	14	.	.	TGTGCCAGCAGCGTAGGTGCCGGAGACTACGAGCAGTACTTC	CASSVGAGDYEQYF
TRBV10-3	TRBJ2-1	13	.	.	TGTGCCACCACCGGGACTGTAGGGCTGGAGCAGTTCTTC	CATTGTVGLEQFF
TRBV10-1	TRBJ1-1	15	few	TRBD1	TGCGCCAGCAGTGAGTCCCCGGGACAGGGAGCAGAAGCTTTCTTT	CASSESPGQGAEAFF
TRBV5-6	TRBJ2-5	16	.	TRBD2	TGTGCCAGCAGCCTGTATAGCGGGCCCTACCAAGAGACCCAGTACTTC	CASSLYSGPYQETQYF
TRBV30	TRBJ2-7	15	.	TRBD2	TGTGCCTGGAGTCTTGCGGGAGCCCGTCTATTTGGGCAGTACTTC	CAWSLAGARLFGQYF
TRBV7-2	TRBJ1-4	15	.	.	TGTGCCAGCAGCTTAGATGGGGGGACTAATGAAAAACTGTTTTTT	CASSLDGGTNEKLFF
TRBV9	TRBJ2-4	14	.	TRBD2	TGTGCCAGCAGCGTTGGGACTATCAAAAACATTCAGTACTTC	CASSVGTIKNIQYF
TRBV9	TRBJ1-2	15	.	TRBD1	TGTGCCAGCAGCGTAGCGACAGGGGGGGACTATGGCTACACCTTC	CASSVATGGDYGYTF
TRBV11-2	TRBJ2-7	15	.	TRBD2	TGTGCCAGCAGCTTAGATGCTAGCGGAGCGTACGAGCAGTACTTC	CASSLDASGAYEQYF
TRBV6-5	TRBJ2-2	15	.	TRBD1	TGTGCCAGCAGTGCCGGGACAGGGAACACCGGGGAGCTGTTTTTT	CASSAGTGNTGELFF
TRBV6-4	TRBJ2-3	15	once	TRBD2	TGTGCCAGCAGTCCCCTTACGGGAGGGGCAGATACGCAGTATTTT	CASSPLTGGADTQYF
TRBV5-1	TRBJ2-1	16	.	.	TGCGCCAGCAGCTTGCAATCCGGGAACTCCTACAATGAGCAGTTCTTC	CASSLQSGNSYNEQFF
TRBV7-9	TRBJ2-5	17	.	TRBD2	TGTGCCAGCAGCTTCACTAGCGGGACTGACTTCGGAGAGACCCAGTACTTC	CASSFTSGTDFGETQYF
TRBV10-3	TRBJ2-7	15	.	TRBD2	TGTGCCATCAGTGAGGTGCGGACTAGCACCCACGAGCAGTACTTC	CAISEVRTSTHEQYF
TRBV5-4	TRBJ2-1	16	.	TRBD2	TGTGCCAGCAGCTTGGACGGCGGGAGCTCCTACAATGAGCAGTTCTTC	CASSLDGGSSYNEQFF
TRBV7-8	TRBJ1-1	15	.	TRBD1	TGTGCCAGCAGCTCTGGACAGGGGATGAACACTGAAGCTTTCTTT	CASSSGQGMNTEAFF
TRBV5-8	TRBJ2-7	13	.	TRBD1	TGTGCCAGCAGCTGGGGACAGGGCCTCGAGCAGTACTTC	CASSWGQGLEQYF
TRBV27	TRBJ1-1	12	once	.	TGTGCCAGCAGTCCGTCGGTCACTGAAGCTTTCTTT	CASSPSVTEAFF
TRBV19	TRBJ1-1	13	few	.	TGTGCCAGTAGTACAGTCATGAACACTGAAGCTTTCTTT	CASSTVMNTEAFF
TRBV7-7	TRBJ2-1	15	.	.	TGTGCCAGCAGCCCAGGGGCAGCCCCGGACAATGAGCAGTTCTTC	CASSPGAAPDNEQFF
TRBV7-6	TRBJ2-1	12	once	TRBD2	TGTGCCAGCAGCCCTGTAGCGGGAGGCCAGTTCTTC	CASSPVAGGQFF
TRBV7-7	TRBJ2-7	17	.	TRBD1	TGTGCCAGCAGCTTAGTAAAAGTGACAGGGTGGGAGTACGAGCAGTACTTC	CASSLVKVTGWEYEQYF
TRBV30	TRBJ2-1	12	.	.	TGTGCCTGGAGTAAGACAGATGGAAGTAAGTTCTTC	CAWSKTDGSKFF
TRBV30	TRBJ2-2	17	.	TRBD2	TGTGCCTGGAGTGCTAGGACTAGCGGGATCACGGCCGGGGAGCTGTTTTTT	CAWSARTSGITAGELFF
TRBV4-1	TRBJ2-2	16	.	TRBD1	TGCGCCAGCAGCCTGACAGGGGCTAAGAACACCGGGGAGCTGTTTTTT	CASSLTGAKNTGELFF
TRBV2	TRBJ1-3	11	.	.	TGTGCCAGCAGGGGGCGAAACACCATATATTTT	CASRGRNTIYF
TRBV30	TRBJ2-5	13	.	.	TGTGCCTGGAGTAGACAGTCACTAGAGACCCAGTACTTC	CAWSRQSLETQYF
TRBV2	TRBJ1-5	15	.	.	TGTGCCAGCAGTAAACAGAGAGATAGCAATCAGCCCCAGCATTTT	CASSKQRDSNQPQHF
TRBV6-5	TRBJ2-7	12	.	.	TGTGCCAGCAAGTCAGGGGCCTACGAGCAGTACTTC	CASKSGAYEQYF
TRBV7-9	TRBJ1-1	12	.	.	TGTGCCAGCAGCAGACCGGGTACTGAAGCTTTCTTT	CASSRPGTEAFF
TRBV5-1	TRBJ2-2	14	.	.	TGCGCCAGCAGCTTGTACAGGGACACCGGGGAGCTGTTTTTT	CASSLYRDTGELFF
TRBV19	TRBJ2-6	13	once	.	TGTGCCACCCGGGGGACCGGGGCCAACGTCCTGACTTTC	CATRGTGANVLTF
TRBV30	TRBJ2-5	14	.	TRBD2	TGTGCCTGGAGCGGTGGGGGGGATCAAGAGACCCAGTACTTC	CAWSGGGDQETQYF
TRBV6-1	TRBJ2-1	15	.	TRBD2	TGTGCCAGCAACCTCGAGGTTGGCGGGAGGGATGAGCAGTTCTTC	CASNLEVGGRDEQFF
TRBV30	TRBJ1-3	14	.	.	TGTGCCTGGAGTGAATCCGGGACTGGAAACGCCATATATTTT	CAWSESGTGNAIYF
TRBV6-1	TRBJ2-1	13	.	.	TGTGCCAGCAGTGGGACCTTTGGGGCTGAGCAGTTCTTC	CASSGTFGAEQFF
TRBV9	TRBJ2-3	14	.	TRBD1	TGTGCCAGCAGCGCGGACAGGGGGACAGATACGCAGTATTTT	CASSADRGTDTQYF
TRBV12-2	TRBJ1-1	12	.	.	TGTGCAAGTCGCTTAGGCGACACTGAAGCTTTCTTT	CASRLGDTEAFF
TRBV2	TRBJ1-1	12	.	.	TGTGCCAGCATAGCAGAGAACACTGAAGCTTTCTTT	CASIAENTEAFF
TRBV4-1	TRBJ2-7	15	.	TRBD1	TGCGCCAGCAGCCAGGGGACAGCCGGCTCCTACGAGCAGTACTTC	CASSQGTAGSYEQYF
TRBV6-5	TRBJ1-2	12	few	.	TGTGCCAGCAGTCCCACGGGCTATGGCTACACCTTC	CASSPTGYGYTF
TRBV19	TRBJ1-2	16	.	TRBD1	TGTGCCAGTAGTATTTTGAGACAGGGTGGTAACTATGGCTACACCTTC	CASSILRQGGNYGYTF
TRBV13	TRBJ2-6	13	.	.	TGTGCCAGCAGCTTAAGCGGGGCCAACGTCCTGACTTTC	CASSLSGANVLTF
TRBV5-5	TRBJ1-2	13	few	.	TGTGCCAGCAGCCATGACAGTCGGCGTGGCTACACCTTC	CASSHDSRRGYTF
TRBV6-1	TRBJ2-2	15	.	.	TGTGCCAGCAGGGGGGCAATCGTAGTCATCGGGGAGCTGTTTTTT	CASRGAIVVIGELFF
TRBV25-1	TRBJ1-5	15	.	.	TGTGCCAGCAGTGAGGCTGGACAGAACAATCAGCCCCAGCATTTT	CASSEAGQNNQPQHF
TRBV30	TRBJ2-7	14	.	TRBD1	TGTGCCTGGAGTTTCGGGACAGGGGTCTACGAGCAGTACTTC	CAWSFGTGVYEQYF
TRBV6-5	TRBJ2-7	14	.	.	TGTGCCAGCAGTTACCTCAGTCAGCGCTACGAGCAGTACTTC	CASSYLSQRYEQYF